The 24 T cell receptor beta chains presented below share a single source sample, sequenced in a study of blood T cells in healthy people across ages. It was with a sample-barcoded 5' primer and a J-beta primer mix that a second PCR of about 6 to 12 cycles was run. Using its own MiXCR run on the 5' RACE reads, TCRdb lists one record per CDR3 protein. The sample lists roughly 1,700,000 distinct CDR3 sequences, 28% seen once, with roughly 8% in the top ten. Specimen: blood. Receptor source: a woman aged 30 to 39 in good health.

This clonotype was found a few times. The CDR3 DNA follows: TGCGCCAGCAGAACACAGGAAAATTCACCCCTCCACTTT. Amino acids: CASRTQENSPLHF. The V call is TRBV5-1, the J call TRBJ1-6; D possibly corresponds to TRBD1 (5 bases). The CDR3 runs 13 residues. Trimming pared 5 bases from V and 7 bases from J, leaving 10 bases between. Germline CDR1 and CDR2: SGHRS and YFSETQ.

The chain carries TRBV7-2 and TRBJ2-7; TRBD1 is a possible D gene (5 bases). TRBJ2-5 matches the DNA end more closely, so the J call is doubtful. Germline CDR1 reads SGHTA; CDR2 reads FQGNSA. This CDR3 contains 14 residues. As DNA, the CDR3 is TGTGCCAGCAGCTTCGCAGGGATGAGGGAGACCCAGTACTTC. Protein: CASSFAGMRETQYF.

This clonotype was counted between two and nine times. V usage is TRBV14 and J usage is TRBJ1-1, with D maybe TRBD1 (6 bases). CDR3 length: 13 amino acids. Germline-derived CDR1 and CDR2 are SGHDN and FVKESK. Deletions cut 3 bases from V and 4 bases from J, with 9 bases between. Here the CDR3 reads CASSHQGRTEAFF. CDR3 DNA: TGTGCCAGCAGCCATCAGGGGCGCACTGAAGCTTTCTTT.

This clonotype was seen ten or more times. The chain is built from TRBV4-1 and TRBJ2-7; D not resolved. The ends were cut back, 9 bases at V and 3 bases at J, with 18 bases in the middle. This CDR3 comprises 14 residues. CDR1 is MGHRA, CDR2 YSYEKL, per germline. CDR3 protein: CASALASTSYEQYF. CDR3 in DNA: TGCGCCAGTGCGCTTGCCTCTACGAGCTACGAGCAGTACTTC.

The chain employs TRBV4-3 and TRBJ2-3, with D possibly matching TRBD2 (5 bases). CDR1 is LGHNA and CDR2 is YSLEER in the germline V gene. V was pared by 0 bases and J by 4 bases, with 14 bases between. The CDR3 spans 16 residues. The CDR3 reads CASSQESRGSADTQYF. Written as DNA, the CDR3 is TGCGCCAGCAGCCAAGAGTCCCGCGGGTCCGCAGATACGCAGTATTTT.

This sequence joins TRBV29-1 and TRBJ2-1, with 7 positions matching TRBD2. CDR3 size: 13 residues. The V gene end was trimmed by 6 bases and the J gene end by 10 bases; junction bases not matched to a gene: 12. From germline, CDR1 is SQVTM and CDR2 ANQGSEA. CDR3 amino acids: CSVIPSGTYEQFF. CDR3 DNA sequence: TGCAGCGTGATACCTAGCGGAACCTACGAGCAGTTCTTC.

This clonotype was picked up a small number of times. This chain connects TRBV3-1 to TRBJ2-1; tentatively, D is TRBD1 or TRBD2 (5 bases each). The CDR3 runs to 14 residues. The germline CDR1 and CDR2 sequences are LGHDT and YNNKEL (reference sequence). V lost 1 base to trimming and J lost 6 bases, with 10 bases between them. The DNA of the CDR3 is TGTGCCAGCAGCCAAGGGGCCGGGGCCAATGAGCAGTTCTTC. Translation: CASSQGAGANEQFF.

A word on this clonotype: A much larger clonotype is one base distant, so this may be a read error. This is likely a read error, given that the CDR3 carries no conserved phenylalanine or tryptophan at its end. V gene TRBV29-1 combines with J gene TRBJ2-5; TRBD2 matches 11 bases. The CDR3 loop spans 14 amino acids. Trimming at V came to 3 bases and at J to 5 bases, leaving 5 bases not matched to a gene. Germline V gene lookup returns CDR1 SQVTM and CDR2 ANQGSEA. In nucleotides, the CDR3 is TGCAGCGTTGAGGCGACTAGCGGGGTGGAGACCCAGTACGTC. Its translation: CSVEATSGVETQYV.

This clonotype was detected only a few times. V and J are TRBV2 and TRBJ2-2; perhaps TRBD2 as D (5 bases). Trimming removed 6 bases from V and 8 bases from J, with 16 bases in between. This CDR3 contains 14 residues. CDR1 and CDR2 from the germline V gene are SNHLY and FYNNEI. CDR3 protein: CASSGQGLAGELFF. DNA for the CDR3: TGTGCCAGCAGCGGCCAAGGACTTGCAGGGGAGCTGTTTTTT. Using reference TRBV2 and TRBJ2-2 for the parts outside the CDR3, the full variable domain is EPEVTQTPSHQVTQMGQEVILRCVPISNHLYFYWYRQILGQKVEFLVSFYNNEISEKSEIFDDQFSVERPDGSNFTLKIRSTKLEDSAMYFCASSGQGLAGELFFGEGSRLTVL.

The rearrangement joins TRBV12-3 or TRBV12-4 to TRBJ2-5, with TRBD1 matching over 7 bases. This CDR3 is 13 amino acids long. Unmatched junction bases numbered 8, after V lost 10 bases and J lost 3 bases. Here the CDR3 reads CATTIDREETQYF. The CDR3 DNA sequence: TGTGCCACGACCATCGACAGGGAAGAGACCCAGTACTTC.

With regard to this clonotype: Given a much more abundant clone one base away, this may be a read error. The chain has TRBV5-1 and TRBJ2-1; 10 nucleotides agree with TRBD2. V was clipped by 4 bases and J by 7 bases; unmatched bases: 8. CDR1 and CDR2 (germline): SGHRS, YFSETQ. The CDR3 length is 15 residues. The CDR3 coding sequence is TGCGCCAGCAGCCTGACAGCGGGGGGGATTAATGAGCAGTTCTTC. The encoded protein is CASSLTAGGINEQFF. Full variable domain (remainder filled in from reference TRBV5-1 and TRBJ2-1): KAGVTQTPRYLIKTRGQQVTLSCSPISGHRSVSWYQQTPGQGLQFLFEYFSETQRNKGNFPGRFSGRQFSNSRSEMNVSTLELGDSALYLCASSLTAGGINEQFFGPGTRLTVL.

With respect to this clonotype: At one end, the junction sequence differs from germline, possibly due to a read error. The V gene is TRBV7-9, the J gene TRBJ2-6; 8 positions agree with TRBD1. CDR1 and CDR2 from the germline V gene are SEHNR and FQNEAQ (reference sequence). The CDR3 has 15 residues. The CDR3 protein is CASSQGAAGADVLTF. The CDR3 bases are TGTGCCAGCAGCCAGGGGGCAGCTGGGGCCGACGTCCTGACTTTC.

This clonotype was seen once. Possible read error: a much larger clone is one base away. The genes are TRBV20-1 and TRBJ2-1; 8 bases agree with TRBD1. The end of the DNA is better explained by TRBJ2-7, so the J call may be wrong. Germline V lookup: CDR1 DFQATT, CDR2 SNEGSKA (reference sequence). The CDR3 length is 14 residues. In nucleotides, the CDR3 is TGCAGTGCTAAAAATTCAGGGGGCGACAATGAGCAGTACTTC. Translated, it gives CSAKNSGGDNEQYF.

This clonotype was counted only a few times. Mismatch with germline at one junction end may stem from a read error. CDR3 sequence: CASSHMTDITDTRYF. The CDR3 DNA sequence: TGCGCCAGCAGCCATATGACAGATATCACAGATACGCGGTATTTT. The chain employs TRBV4-1 and TRBJ2-3; possible D gene TRBD1, 5 bases. This CDR3 comprises 15 residues. Germline assignment: CDR1 MGHRA and CDR2 YSYEKL.

The chain is built from TRBV20-1 and TRBJ1-4, with a weak D call TRBD1 (5 bases). Trimming shortened V by 5 bases and J by 16 bases, and 20 bases separated the two germline ends. The CDR3 totals 12 residues. CDR1 is DFQATT and CDR2 is SNEGSKA in the germline V gene (reference sequence). CDR3 amino acids: CSAQLPQGGGFF. In DNA form, the CDR3 reads TGCAGTGCTCAGCTCCCCCAGGGAGGTGGGTTTTTT.

This clonotype showed up just a few times. This chain connects TRBV5-1 to TRBJ2-7; D call uncertain. The CDR3 sequence is 14 residues long. The germline V gene has CDR1 SGHRS and CDR2 YFSETQ. The V and J ends lost 4 bases and 1 base respectively, with 12 bases between them. This CDR3 reads CASSTNGTSYEQYF. The CDR3 DNA sequence: TGCGCCAGCAGCACCAATGGTACATCCTACGAGCAGTACTTC. Based on the CDR3 plus reference TRBV5-1 and TRBJ2-7, the full variable domain is KAGVTQTPRYLIKTRGQQVTLSCSPISGHRSVSWYQQTPGQGLQFLFEYFSETQRNKGNFPGRFSGRQFSNSRSEMNVSTLELGDSALYLCASSTNGTSYEQYFGPGTRLTVT.

The rearrangement joins TRBV3-1 to TRBJ2-3; D remains ambiguous. This CDR3 comprises 12 residues. Germline CDR1 is LGHDT and CDR2 is YNNKEL (reference sequence). V was pared by 2 bases and J by 6 bases, with 6 bases between. The DNA for the CDR3 is TGTGCCAGCAGCCAAAGGGATGATACGCAGTATTTT. Its translation is CASSQRDDTQYF.

In this sample, this clonotype turned up many times. This rearrangement joins TRBV5-5 to TRBJ2-7, with unresolved D. V was shortened by 2 bases and J by 0 bases, with 9 bases between the two germline ends. The CDR3 has 14 amino acids. Germline assignment: CDR1 SGHKS and CDR2 YYEKEE (reference sequence). CDR3 DNA sequence: TGTGCCAGCAGCTTCTTGATGAGCTCCTACGAGCAGTACTTC. Its translation is CASSFLMSSYEQYF.

This clonotype was picked up a small number of times. CDR3 DNA: TGCAGTGCCCCTGGGGGACTAGCGGGAGGGCAGGTTAAGGATGAGCAGTTCTTC. Its protein is CSAPGGLAGGQVKDEQFF. The chain uses TRBV20-1 and TRBJ2-1; 16 bases fit TRBD2. After removal of 6 bases from V and 8 bases from J, the junction contained 16 bases not matched to a gene. From germline, CDR1 is DFQATT and CDR2 SNEGSKA (reference sequence). The CDR3 extends over 18 amino acids.

This sequence joins TRBV12-3 or TRBV12-4 and TRBJ2-2; a weak D match, TRBD1 (6 bases). Between the trimmed V and J ends, which lost 5 bases and 4 bases, there was a span of 11 bases. This CDR3 contains 14 residues. This CDR3 is CASSKQGATGELFF. Here the CDR3 DNA reads TGTGCCAGCAGTAAACAGGGTGCCACCGGGGAGCTGTTTTTT.

The rearrangement links TRBV6-5 to TRBJ1-1, with D possibly TRBD1 on 5 matching bases. From germline, CDR1 is MNHEY and CDR2 SVGAGI. The CDR3 totals 14 residues. Trimming stripped 6 bases from V and 2 bases from J, with 13 bases between. In DNA, the CDR3 is TGTGCCAGCAGGCTCCCGGGACCCAACACTGAAGCTTTCTTT. Its translation: CASRLPGPNTEAFF.

In its sample, this clonotype was seen a few times. The chain combines TRBV6-5 with TRBJ1-4; D gene uncertain. V was cut by 4 bases and J by 6 bases, with 12 bases left in between. The germline CDR1 and CDR2 sequences are MNHEY and SVGAGI. This CDR3 is 14 amino acids long. CDR3 sequence: CASSWSHGDEKLFF. CDR3 DNA: TGTGCCAGCAGTTGGTCTCACGGGGATGAAAAACTGTTTTTT.

This clonotype has a count of ten or more. This chain connects TRBV5-5 to TRBJ1-2, with D perhaps TRBD1 (6 bases). Trimming removed 2 bases from V and 6 bases from J, with 11 bases in between. Per germline, CDR1 SGHKS and CDR2 YYEKEE (reference sequence). The CDR3 has 13 amino acids. The CDR3 DNA reads as TGTGCCAGCAGCTTTCGGGGGCGGGATGGCTACACCTTC. Translation: CASSFRGRDGYTF. Full variable domain (missing parts from reference TRBV5-5 and TRBJ1-2): DAGVTQSPTHLIKTRGQQVTLRCSPISGHKSVSWYQQVLGQGPQFIFQYYEKEERGRGNFPDRFSARQFPNYSSELNVNALLLGDSALYLCASSFRGRDGYTFGSGTRLTVV.

V is TRBV2 and J is TRBJ1-5, with TRBD1 identical over 7 bases. The CDR3 has 14 residues. CDR1 is SNHLY, CDR2 FYNNEI, per germline. V dropped 2 bases and J dropped 7; count of bases not matched to a gene: 5. CDR3 in amino acids: CASSENTGEQPQHF. For the CDR3, the DNA is TGTGCCAGCAGTGAAAACACAGGGGAGCAGCCCCAGCATTTT.